What follows are 14 T cell receptor beta chains derived from one specimen sequenced in a study of a mutant IDH1 vaccine in newly diagnosed glioma. As to time point: baseline, week 1 (first vaccination visit). Treatment indicated: pre-vaccination baseline after standard-of-care therapy. Clones were sequenced by immunoSEQ multiplex PCR, and TCRdb holds only the in-frame ones, with some missing. The sample has about 24,000 clones; 80% to 95% are singletons. The material was PBMCs, obtained from a glioma patient treated with radiotherapy, temozolomide or both. The receptor source for this set is a man aged 30 to 39 with glioma.

The chain uses TRBV29-1 and TRBJ1-1; no firm D call. CDR3 length: 12 residues. The V end lost 1 base, the J end lost 5 bases, and 8 bases lay between the germline ends. The germline V gene encodes CDR1 SQVTM and CDR2 ANQGSEA. The CDR3 nucleotides read TGCAGCGTTGAAGTAGTGGGAACTGAAGCTTTCTTT. Its translation: CSVEVVGTEAFF.

The J gene is TRBJ2-6, the V gene TRBV7-2; D is unclear. Trimming stripped 1 base from V and 2 bases from J, with 6 bases between. This CDR3 is built from 15 residues. CDR1 is SGHTA and CDR2 is FQGNSA in the germline V gene. The CDR3 DNA sequence: TGTGCCAGCAGCTTAGGAGAGGCTGGGGCCAACGTCCTGACTTTC. Its translation is CASSLGEAGANVLTF.

The rearrangement joins TRBV6-1 to TRBJ2-2, with TRBD2 matching 11 bases. Germline CDR1 and CDR2: MNHNS and SASEGT. The CDR3 length is 15 residues. V lost 5 bases, J lost 8 bases, and 7 bases stayed unmatched. CDR3 DNA: TGTGCCAGCAGTCTTTTAGCGGGAGGGCCTGGGGAGCTGTTTTTT. Translation: CASSLLAGGPGELFF.

The chain uses TRBV20-1 and TRBJ2-7; a possible D gene is TRBD1 (5 bases). V lost 5 bases, J lost 3 bases, and 8 bases lay in between. CDR3 length: 11 residues. CDR1 and CDR2 from the germline V gene are DFQATT and SNEGSKA (reference sequence). The CDR3 sequence is CSAEGVYEQYF. In DNA, the CDR3 is TGCAGTGCTGAAGGGGTCTACGAGCAGTACTTC.

The CDR3 here is CASSFLETGDNEQFF. CDR3 nucleotides: TGTGCCAGCAGCTTTTTAGAGACAGGGGACAATGAGCAGTTCTTC. V and J are TRBV7-9 and TRBJ2-1, with 8 bases matching TRBD1. V gave up 3 bases and J gave up 5 bases; unmatched junction bases: 6. The CDR3 contains 15 residues. CDR1 SEHNR and CDR2 FQNEAQ come from the germline V gene (reference sequence).

This clone was counted a single time. The V and J genes are TRBV6-5 and TRBJ2-5, with no clear D. The germline V gene has CDR1 MNHEY and CDR2 SVGAGI. This CDR3 comprises 15 residues. Trimming shortened V by 6 bases and J by 0 bases, and 14 bases separated the two germline ends. The CDR3 DNA reads as TGTGCCAGCAGCCCGCTGGCTGCTTACCAAGAGACCCAGTACTTC. Translation: CASSPLAAYQETQYF.

The chain employs TRBV5-1 and TRBJ2-2; D perhaps matches TRBD2 (6 bases). Per the germline V gene, CDR1 is SGHRS and CDR2 is YFSETQ. Trimming took 6 bases from V and 2 from J, leaving 11 bases between them. CDR3 size: 14 residues. In DNA, the CDR3 is TGCGCCAGCATTAGCGGACGAAACACCGGGGAGCTGTTTTTT. Translated, it gives CASISGRNTGELFF.

The rearrangement uses TRBV7-2 and TRBJ1-1; D is uncertain. From germline, CDR1 is SGHTA and CDR2 FQGNSA. This CDR3 region has 15 residues. The V and J ends lost 5 bases and 0 bases respectively, with 13 bases between them. The CDR3 loop reads CASSLMRLMNTEAFF. The CDR3 region has the DNA TGTGCCAGCAGCCTAATGCGGCTAATGAACACTGAAGCTTTCTTT.

The chain is built from TRBV7-9 and TRBJ1-6; tentatively, D is TRBD1 (5 bases). This CDR3 has 13 amino acids. Germline-derived CDR1 and CDR2 are SEHNR and FQNEAQ (reference sequence). V shed 1 base and J shed 11 bases, with 9 bases lying between them. The CDR3 sequence is CASSLDKGAPLHF. In DNA form, the CDR3 reads TGTGCCAGCAGCTTAGACAAAGGGGCACCCCTCCACTTT.

In its sample, this clone was seen a few times. The CDR3 spells CSAPGLADYNEQFF. As DNA, the CDR3 is TGCAGCGCCCCGGGACTAGCGGACTACAATGAGCAGTTCTTC. J is TRBJ2-1 and V is TRBV29-1; TRBD2 agrees at 11 bases. V gave up 7 bases and J gave up 3 bases; unmatched junction bases: 5. This CDR3 is built from 14 residues. Germline V gene sequence: CDR1 SQVTM, CDR2 ANQGSEA.

This rearrangement joins TRBV25-1 to TRBJ1-2; D is unclear. Between the trimmed V and J ends, which lost 3 bases and 5 bases, there was a span of 4 bases. Germline lookup yields CDR1 MGHDK and CDR2 SYGVNS. CDR3 length: 11 amino acids. The CDR3 here is CASSDGYGYTF. The CDR3 nucleotides are TGTGCCAGCAGTGACGGATATGGCTACACCTTC.

In this sample, this clone turned up once. This chain uses TRBV29-1 with TRBJ2-7; 8 nucleotides agree with TRBD1. The trim removed 6 bases at V and 2 bases at J, leaving 9 bases unmatched. Germline lookup yields CDR1 SQVTM and CDR2 ANQGSEA. CDR3 length: 14 residues. CDR3 DNA sequence: TGCAGCGTCGCAAACAGGGGGAATCCCTACGAGCAGTACTTC. Protein sequence: CSVANRGNPYEQYF.

The chain recombines TRBV2 with TRBJ2-1; 8 bases are shared with TRBD1. CDR1 is SNHLY and CDR2 is FYNNEI in the germline V gene. V gave up 8 bases and J gave up 7 bases; unmatched junction bases: 13. The CDR3 is 15 residues long. CDR3 loop: CASGAWQGAGNEQFF. The DNA of the CDR3 is TGTGCCAGCGGTGCGTGGCAGGGGGCCGGTAATGAGCAGTTCTTC.

V is TRBV28 and J is TRBJ1-3, with D tentatively TRBD1 (6 bases). The germline gives CDR1 MDHEN, CDR2 SYDVKM. Trimming left V 7 bases short and J 4 bases short, with 20 bases between. CDR3 length equals 16 residues. This chain's CDR3 is CASTTWEGVGGNTIYF. Written as DNA, the CDR3 is TGTGCCAGCACTACCTGGGAGGGGGTAGGCGGAAACACCATATATTTT. The entire variable domain, with the rest obtained from reference TRBV28 and TRBJ1-3, is as follows: DVKVTQSSRYLVKRTGEKVFLECVQDMDHENMFWYRQDPGLGLRLIYFSYDVKMKEKGDIPEGYSVSREKKERFSLILESASTNQTSMYLCASTTWEGVGGNTIYFGEGSWLTVV.